The rows below give T cell receptor beta chains drawn from one sample of a study of blood T cell repertoires in COVID-19. Only in-frame clones appear in the TCRdb table, and some are missing; sequencing was by immunoSEQ multiplex PCR. The sample includes around 290,000 clones, 75% to 95% seen only once; the top ten take 1.1%. The sequenced sample was PBMCs or T cells enriched from blood (not recorded which). The receptors originated from a woman in her twenties or thirties who had recovered from COVID-19. Each CDR3 is given with its conserved first and last residue. A D gene is named only where the DNA matches it firmly. A row's size may be missing; if present it is once, few, many or a size class.

clone_size | d_call | j_call | v_call | cdr3_nt | cdr3_aa
- | - | TRBJ1-1 | TRBV7-6 | TGTGCCAGCAGCTCAAGCCCTACAGGGAACACTGAAGCTTTCTTT | CASSSSPTGNTEAFF
- | TRBD1 | TRBJ1-3 | TRBV5-5 | TGTGCCAGCAGCTTGGTATCAGGGGGCAATGGAAACACCATATATTTT | CASSLVSGGNGNTIYF
- | - | TRBJ1-2 | TRBV4-1 | TGCGCCAGCACCGAACAGGGCTATGGCTACACCTTC | CASTEQGYGYTF
once | TRBD1 | TRBJ2-2 | TRBV11-2 | TGTGCCAGCAGCTTAGTAAGGGACAGGGGGCGAGAGGAGCTGTTTTTT | CASSLVRDRGREELFF
- | TRBD1 | TRBJ1-4 | TRBV11-2 | TGTGCCAGCAGCTTGGGACAGTCTAATGAAAAACTGTTTTTT | CASSLGQSNEKLFF
- | TRBD1 | TRBJ2-7 | TRBV18 | TGTGCCAGCTCACCTACCGGACAGGGGATCTACGAGCAGTACTTC | CASSPTGQGIYEQYF
- | TRBD2 | TRBJ2-1 | TRBV4-2 | TGTGCCAGCAGCCGAGAAACTAGCGGGAGGTTTAATGAGCAGTTCTTC | CASSRETSGRFNEQFF
- | - | TRBJ2-5 | TRBV7-9 | TGTGCCAGCAGCGTACAAAAAGAGACCCAGTACTTC | CASSVQKETQYF
- | - | TRBJ1-1 | TRBV19 | TGTGCCAGTAGTATTTTTTTCCCAGGGGAGACTGAAGCTTTCTTT | CASSIFFPGETEAFF
- | TRBD1 | TRBJ1-3 | TRBV5-1 | TGCGCCAGCAGCTTGGCCGGGGACAGAAGAAACACCATATATTTT | CASSLAGDRRNTIYF
- | TRBD2 | TRBJ2-6 | TRBV7-2 | TGTGCCAGCAGCTTAGTGGCGGGAGGGTCTGGGGCCAACGTCCTGACTTTC | CASSLVAGGSGANVLTF
- | - | TRBJ2-7 | TRBV7-9 | TGTGCCAGCAGCTTGTTAGGCAGGCAAAACACCTCCTCCTACGAGCAGTACTTC | CASSLLGRQNTSSYEQYF
- | - | TRBJ2-2 | TRBV6-5 | TGTGCCAGCATCCCGGACTACGGAAACACCGGGGAGCTGTTTTTT | CASIPDYGNTGELFF
- | TRBD1 | TRBJ1-2 | TRBV28 | TGTGCCAGCAGTACGACAGGGAACTATGGCTACACCTTC | CASSTTGNYGYTF
- | - | TRBJ2-3 | TRBV24-1 | TGTGCCACCAGTGACTCCCAGACAGGTCTGGGTGCGCAGTATTTT | CATSDSQTGLGAQYF
- | - | TRBJ1-1 | TRBV19 | TGTGCCAGTAGTATAGGGGCGGGCAGGTTGAACACTGAAGCTTTCTTT | CASSIGAGRLNTEAFF
few | TRBD2 | TRBJ2-7 | TRBV7-2 | TGTGCCAGCAGGCGGACTAGCGGGGCTACCTCCTACGAGCAGTACTTC | CASRRTSGATSYEQYF
few | - | TRBJ1-2 | TRBV29-1 | TGCAGCGTTGAATCCAGGGCCTATGGCTACACCTTC | CSVESRAYGYTF
- | TRBD2 | TRBJ2-2 | TRBV7-2 | TGTGCCAGCAGCTTACGGCTAGCGGGAGTGCTGGCGAACACCGGGGAGCTGTTTTTT | CASSLRLAGVLANTGELFF
- | - | TRBJ2-7 | TRBV6-1 | TGTGCCAGCAGTGAAATGGTTTCGGTGTACGAGCAGTACTTC | CASSEMVSVYEQYF
- | - | TRBJ2-7 | TRBV5-4 | TGTGCCACCCAGGGGACAACATACGAGCAGTACTTC | CATQGTTYEQYF
- | TRBD2 | TRBJ2-4 | TRBV5-6 | TGTGCCAGCAGCTCGATACTAGCGGGGTCCTCCAAAAACATTCAGTACTTC | CASSSILAGSSKNIQYF
- | TRBD2 | TRBJ2-7 | TRBV15 | TGTGCCACCAGCAGAGATGGGACTAGCGGGGCCAACTACGAGCAGTACTTC | CATSRDGTSGANYEQYF
- | - | TRBJ2-1 | TRBV20-1 | TGCAGTGGGGGCCTTTTGCATGAGCAGTTCTTC | CSGGLLHEQFF
- | TRBD1 | TRBJ2-5 | TRBV12-5 | TGTGCTAGTGGTCCGGACAGGGGGCTTGGAGAGACCCAGTACTTC | CASGPDRGLGETQYF
- | TRBD1 | TRBJ1-4 | TRBV2 | TGTGCCAGCAGCCTCGAGACAGGGGGAGAAAAACTGTTTTTT | CASSLETGGEKLFF
- | TRBD1 | TRBJ1-2 | TRBV5-6 | TGTGCCAGCAGCTTGGCGGGACAGGGAGGCTACACCTTC | CASSLAGQGGYTF
- | TRBD1 | TRBJ2-3 | TRBV15 | TGTGCCACCAGCAGAGTGGACAGGGGCCCTTTAAAAGATACGCAGTATTTT | CATSRVDRGPLKDTQYF
- | TRBD1 | TRBJ1-5 | TRBV18 | TGTGCCAGCTCAGACAGGGATCAGCCCCAGCATTTT | CASSDRDQPQHF
- | - | TRBJ1-1 | TRBV29-1 | TGCAGCGTTGAAGTAGAGAACACTGAAGCTTTCTTT | CSVEVENTEAFF
- | - | TRBJ1-5 | TRBV3-1/TRBV3-2 | TGTGCCAGCAGCCAAGGGGGAGGGAAGCCCCAGCATTTT | CASSQGGGKPQHF
- | TRBD2 | TRBJ2-7 | TRBV28 | TGTGCCAGCAGTTTGCCGGGACTAGCGGGAGACTTC | CASSLPGLAGDF
- | TRBD2 | TRBJ2-7 | TRBV7-2 | TGTGCCAGCAGCTCGGGAGGCGGGAGGTTGTACGAGCAGTACTTC | CASSSGGGRLYEQYF
- | - | TRBJ2-7 | TRBV27 | TGTGCCAGCAGTTCCCGGGCAGGGTTTCCCTACGAGCAGTACTTC | CASSSRAGFPYEQYF
- | TRBD2 | TRBJ2-3 | TRBV4-3 | TGCGCCAGCAGCCAAGTGCCCAGCGGGGGCACAGATACGCAGTATTTT | CASSQVPSGGTDTQYF
- | - | TRBJ2-3 | TRBV4-3 | TGCGCCAGCAGCCAGATAAGCGGCAGGCGGAAAGGAGATACGCAGTATTTT | CASSQISGRRKGDTQYF
- | - | TRBJ2-7 | TRBV18 | TGTGCCAGCTCACGCTCTCGGGACAGTGGAGGGGAGCGGTACTTC | CASSRSRDSGGERYF
- | TRBD1 | TRBJ2-1 | TRBV5-1 | TGCGCCAGCAGCGCGGGGGACAGGGCTGAGCAGTTCTTC | CASSAGDRAEQFF
once | TRBD1 | TRBJ2-3 | TRBV24-1 | TGTGCCACCAGACGGACAGGGACAGATACGCAGTATTTT | CATRRTGTDTQYF
- | - | TRBJ1-2 | TRBV3-1/TRBV3-2 | TGTGCCAGCAGCCGCAGGGATGGCTACACCTTC | CASSRRDGYTF
- | - | TRBJ2-2 | TRBV27 | TGTGCCAGCAGTTTCACAGGGAAAGGGACCGGGGAGCTGTTTTTT | CASSFTGKGTGELFF
- | - | TRBJ2-1 | TRBV18 | TGTGCCAGCTCACCACGAGGCGGCGATGAGCAGTTCTTC | CASSPRGGDEQFF